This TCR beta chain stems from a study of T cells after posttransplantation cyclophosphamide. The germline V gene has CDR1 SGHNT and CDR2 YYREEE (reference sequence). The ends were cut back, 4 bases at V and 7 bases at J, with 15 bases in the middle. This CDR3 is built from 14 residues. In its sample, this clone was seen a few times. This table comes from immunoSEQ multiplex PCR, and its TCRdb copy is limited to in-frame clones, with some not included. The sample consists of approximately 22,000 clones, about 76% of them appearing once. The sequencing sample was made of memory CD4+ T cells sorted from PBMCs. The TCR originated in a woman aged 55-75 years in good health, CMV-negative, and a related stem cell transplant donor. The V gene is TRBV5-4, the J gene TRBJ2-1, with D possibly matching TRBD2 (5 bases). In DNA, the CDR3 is TGTGCCAGCAGCCCGGGGATAGAGGGTAATGAGCAGTTCTTC. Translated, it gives CASSPGIEGNEQFF.